This T cell receptor beta chain originates from a study of shared clonotypes between healthy human individuals. Study findings and constraints: Generally, estimated richness proved larger in naive subsets than it did in memory subsets.

The data were produced by immunoSEQ multiplex PCR, yet TCRdb's version contains in-frame clones alone and is incomplete. The profile shows about 1.1 million clones, approximately 77% of them singletons. CDR1 SEHNR and CDR2 FQNEAQ come from the germline V gene (reference sequence). The CDR3 runs 14 residues. With 4 bases removed from V and 1 base from J, the gap between germline ends came to 10 bases. All of the donors resided in Nashville, Tennessee, and each was a Caucasian adult. A word on this clone: The antigen remains undetermined.

The V gene is TRBV7-9, the J gene TRBJ1-1, with D perhaps matching TRBD1 (6 bases). The TCR comes from a man between 18 and 35 years old in good health. Some clones in this sample may be carry-over from other donors' samples. Sequenced material: memory CD4+ T cells from PBMCs. Subset noted: CD45RA-negative fraction. The CDR3 nucleotides are TGTGCCAGCAGCTCACAGGGCCCGAACACTGAAGCTTTCTTT. Its protein is CASSSQGPNTEAFF.